Presented here are 22 T cell receptor beta chains from one specimen sequenced in a study of long-term antiretroviral therapy in people with HIV. Version v3.0 of the immunoSEQ assay ran at survey level. Data came from immunoSEQ multiplex PCR; TCRdb stores just in-frame clones and leaves some out. The sample consists of about 14,000 clones, roughly 80% of them appearing once. Here the sequenced sample was unsorted PBMCs, taken 1.8 years before starting antiretroviral therapy. Receptors originate from a woman between 40 and 50 years old with HIV.

V usage is TRBV4-3 and J usage is TRBJ2-6; D not resolved. The ends were cut back, 0 bases at V and 0 bases at J, with 6 bases in the middle. CDR3 length: 16 residues. CDR1 is LGHNA and CDR2 is YSLEER in the germline V gene. The chain's CDR3 is CASSQDLNSGANVLTF. The CDR3, as DNA: TGCGCCAGCAGCCAAGATTTGAACTCTGGGGCCAACGTCCTGACTTTC.

The CDR3 region has the DNA TGTGCCAGCAGCCTTAGCGGGGGTGACAATGAGCAGTTCTTC. This encodes CASSLSGGDNEQFF. The chain joins TRBV7-2 to TRBJ2-1; 9 bases match TRBD2. The CDR3 loop spans 14 amino acids. CDR1 and CDR2 from the germline V gene are SGHTA and FQGNSA. The trim removed 5 bases at V and 5 bases at J, leaving 4 bases unmatched.

The chain links TRBV9 to TRBJ2-7; TRBD2 agrees at 14 bases. Losses at the gene ends were 4 bases for V and 0 bases for J; bases not matched to a gene: 3. The V gene's germline CDR1 is SGDLS and CDR2 YYNGEE. CDR3 length: 16 residues. The CDR3 sequence: CASSMGTSGSSYEQYF. DNA of the CDR3: TGTGCCAGCAGCATGGGGACTAGCGGGAGCTCCTACGAGCAGTACTTC.

This rearrangement joins TRBV27 to TRBJ2-7; the match to TRBD2 covers 9 bases. Trimming cost V 1 base and J 4 bases; bases outside gene matches: 2. CDR1 and CDR2 from the germline V gene are MNHEY and SMNVEV (reference sequence). CDR3 size: 14 residues. The CDR3 DNA sequence: TGTGCCAGCAGTTTATTAGCGGGAGAATACGAGCAGTACTTC. Its translation: CASSLLAGEYEQYF.

The chain couples TRBV19 to TRBJ2-3; 8 bases map to TRBD2. Unmatched junction bases numbered 6, after V lost 1 base and J lost 0 bases. This CDR3 is 17 amino acids long. Germline values: CDR1 LNHDA, CDR2 SQIVND (reference sequence). The CDR3 DNA is TGTGCCAGTAGTATAGTCGGACTAGCCGCTAGCACAGATACGCAGTATTTT. Its protein is CASSIVGLAASTDTQYF.

The V call is TRBV27, the J call TRBJ2-3, with 7 bases that match TRBD1. CDR3 length: 16 residues. The germline CDR1 and CDR2 sequences are MNHEY and SMNVEV (reference sequence). Losses at the gene ends were 6 bases for V and 6 bases for J; bases not matched to a gene: 15. CDR3 residues: CASSTQWDSLGDTQYF. The CDR3 bases are TGTGCCAGCAGCACCCAGTGGGACAGCCTCGGGGATACGCAGTATTTT.

The V gene is TRBV2, the J gene TRBJ1-2; the D is unclear. The CDR3 has 15 amino acids. CDR1 SNHLY and CDR2 FYNNEI come from the germline V gene. The V end lost 0 bases, the J end lost 0 bases, and 8 bases lay between the germline ends. The CDR3 region is CASSEAAWTNYGYTF. CDR3 bases: TGTGCCAGCAGTGAAGCCGCTTGGACTAACTATGGCTACACCTTC.

This clone was found a few times. Here the CDR3 DNA reads TGTGCCAGCAGTTACTCTGGGTCTGGGCAGCCCCAGCATTTT. This translates into CASSYSGSGQPQHF. This chain connects TRBV6-5 to TRBJ1-5; D is undetermined. CDR3 length: 14 amino acids. V was trimmed by 0 bases and J by 7 bases, leaving 10 bases between them. Looked up from germline, CDR1 is MNHEY and CDR2 is SVGAGI.

The chain uses TRBV5-1 and TRBJ1-1; D perhaps matches TRBD1 (5 bases). Germline CDR1 SGHRS, CDR2 YFSETQ. CDR3 size: 15 residues. With 0 bases removed from V and 0 bases from J, the gap between germline ends came to 9 bases. The CDR3 DNA follows: TGCGCCAGCAGCTTGGCCGCAGGGTTGAACACTGAAGCTTTCTTT. Translated: CASSLAAGLNTEAFF.

This rearrangement joins TRBV6-6 to TRBJ2-1; tentatively, D is TRBD1 or TRBD2 (5 bases each). Germline V CDR1 and CDR2: MNHNY, SVGAGI (reference sequence). Between the trimmed V and J ends, which lost 4 bases and 3 bases, there was a span of 13 bases. This CDR3 contains 15 residues. For the CDR3, the DNA is TGTGCCAGCAGTTGGGAGACAGAGTACTACAATGAGCAGTTCTTC. The encoded protein is CASSWETEYYNEQFF.

This chain uses TRBV6-1 with TRBJ2-3; 8 positions agree with TRBD2. CDR3 size: 14 residues. Germline trimming cut 8 bases from V and 5 bases from J; bases unmatched to any gene: 9. The germline gives CDR1 MNHNS, CDR2 SASEGT. The CDR3 DNA is TGTGCCAGCTCGGGAGCGGGAGCTGGAGATACGCAGTATTTT. Translated, it gives CASSGAGAGDTQYF.

The chain recombines TRBV10-3 with TRBJ2-7; 9 bases map to TRBD1. CDR3 length: 17 residues. CDR1 and CDR2 from the germline V gene are ENHRY and SYGVKD. V lost 3 bases and J lost 5; bases outside the gene matches: 14. CDR3 coding DNA: TGTGCCATCAGTGATCTACCCCCGGGACAGGGATCCGACGAGCAGTACTTC. Its translation: CAISDLPPGQGSDEQYF.

The chain uses TRBV28 and TRBJ1-2; D remains unclear. V was pared by 8 bases and J by 6 bases, with 25 bases between. The germline gives CDR1 MDHEN, CDR2 SYDVKM. CDR3 length: 16 residues. The CDR3 DNA follows: TGTGCCAGCCGGTCCCCCTCTCCAGCAAAGTCCCATGGCTACACCTTC. Translating it yields CASRSPSPAKSHGYTF.

The chain combines TRBV10-3 with TRBJ2-1; D remains ambiguous. Trimming took 9 bases from V and 8 from J, leaving 11 bases between them. The CDR3 extends over 11 amino acids. The V gene's germline CDR1 is ENHRY and CDR2 SYGVKD. The CDR3 DNA is TGTGCCATGGGCTCCAGAGATGAGCAGTTCTTC. This encodes CAMGSRDEQFF.

This chain connects TRBV7-9 to TRBJ2-7, with D possibly matching TRBD1 (6 bases). Trimming took 5 bases from V and 6 from J, leaving 11 bases between them. This CDR3 region has 12 residues. In germline, CDR1 is SEHNR, CDR2 FQNEAQ (reference sequence). CDR3 protein: CASSPQGPEQYF. CDR3 bases: TGTGCCAGCAGCCCACAGGGACCCGAGCAGTACTTC.

The V call is TRBV5-1, the J call TRBJ2-3; D unresolved. Trimming left V 0 bases short and J 0 bases short, with 8 bases between. The CDR3 consists of 15 residues. Germline V gives CDR1 SGHRS, CDR2 YFSETQ. The chain's CDR3 is CASSLAGRSTDTQYF. CDR3 sequence (DNA): TGCGCCAGCAGCTTGGCCGGTCGTAGCACAGATACGCAGTATTTT.

V and J are TRBV27 and TRBJ2-7; 11 nucleotides agree with TRBD1. The CDR3 loop spans 14 amino acids. With V trimmed by 4 bases and J by 5 bases, 4 bases remained unmatched. CDR1 and CDR2 (germline): MNHEY, SMNVEV (reference sequence). The CDR3: CASSSGQGANEQYF. The CDR3 DNA sequence: TGTGCCAGCAGTTCCGGACAGGGGGCGAACGAGCAGTACTTC.

The chain joins TRBV20-1 to TRBJ2-7; D not resolved. With 4 bases removed from V and 3 bases from J, the gap between germline ends came to 4 bases. The CDR3 spans 10 residues. Germline CDR1 and CDR2: DFQATT and SNEGSKA (reference sequence). CDR3 in amino acids: CSATFYEQYF. The CDR3 nucleotides are TGCAGTGCTACGTTCTACGAGCAGTACTTC.

V and J are TRBV7-9 and TRBJ1-2; tentative D call: TRBD1 (6 bases). The CDR3 has 15 amino acids. The V end lost 6 bases, the J end lost 0 bases, and 14 bases lay between the germline ends. Germline V gives CDR1 SEHNR, CDR2 FQNEAQ (reference sequence). In nucleotides, the CDR3 is TGTGCCAGCAGGCGGGGGGGGGCACCTAACTATGGCTACACCTTC. Residues: CASRRGGAPNYGYTF.

This sequence joins TRBV2 and TRBJ2-7, with 14 positions matching TRBD2. V lost 7 bases to trimming and J lost 4 bases; unmatched junction nucleotides: 3. The V gene's germline CDR1 is SNHLY and CDR2 FYNNEI. CDR3 length equals 14 residues. DNA for the CDR3: TGTGCCAGCAATGGACTAGCGGGAGGTTACGAGCAGTACTTC. It is translated as CASNGLAGGYEQYF.

This clone was seen once. The chain links TRBV18 to TRBJ1-3; D not certain. This CDR3 region has 15 residues. V lost 3 bases and J lost 0, with 9 bases in between. Germline V CDR1 and CDR2: KGHSH, LQKENI. The CDR3 DNA sequence: TGTGCCAGCTCACCTGCGGGCAGCTCTGGAAACACCATATATTTT. This encodes CASSPAGSSGNTIYF.

V is TRBV7-8 and J is TRBJ1-2; unclear D gene. CDR1 SGHVS and CDR2 FQNEAQ come from the germline V gene. V was cut by 6 bases and J by 1 base, with 18 bases left in between. The CDR3 covers 16 residues. The CDR3 here is CASRSLAGRYNYGYTF. CDR3 DNA sequence: TGTGCCAGCAGGTCCCTAGCGGGCAGGTATAACTATGGCTACACCTTC.